The 19 T cell receptor beta chains presented below share a single source sample, sequenced in a study of blood T cells in healthy people across ages. Primers used in a second PCR of roughly 6 to 11 cycles were a sample-barcoded 5' primer and a J-beta primer mix. MiXCR was run by TCRdb on the 5' RACE reads, yielding one entry per CDR3 protein. This table has 870,000 or so distinct CDR3 sequences, more than 25% appearing once. Sequencing was performed on blood. The receptors come from an elderly woman in good health.

Note on this clonotype: One end of the junction does not line up with germline, which may come from a read error. This chain joins TRBV25-1 and TRBJ1-4, with D maybe TRBD1 (5 bases). The CDR3 is 15 residues long. Germline CDR1 reads MGHDK; CDR2 reads SYGVNS. For the CDR3, the DNA is TGTGCCAGCGGAAGGGCCGGGACGGGGGATGAAAAGCTGTTTTTT. Translated: CASGRAGTGDEKLFF.

This clonotype was detected many times. This CDR3 is CASSLRASGGKETQYF. As DNA, the CDR3 is TGTGCCAGCAGTTTAAGGGCTAGCGGGGGGAAAGAGACCCAGTACTTC. The J gene is TRBJ2-5, the V gene TRBV27; 11 nucleotides line up with TRBD2. The ends lost 2 bases at V and 3 bases at J; junction bases unmatched: 5. Per germline, CDR1 MNHEY and CDR2 SMNVEV (reference sequence). The CDR3 covers 16 residues.

This clonotype was observed many times. This chain connects TRBV5-1 to TRBJ2-7, with D uncertain. This CDR3 has 14 residues. The V gene lost 0 bases and the J gene lost 3 bases, with 10 bases spanning the gap. Germline values: CDR1 SGHRS, CDR2 YFSETQ. The DNA for the CDR3 is TGCGCCAGCAGCTTGGAAGCAAGGGACTACGAGCAGTACTTC. Protein sequence: CASSLEARDYEQYF.

Ten or more counts support this clonotype. The chain combines TRBV9 with TRBJ2-6, with a tentative D call TRBD1 (6 bases). V lost 10 bases, J lost 2 bases, and 19 bases lay in between. There are 16 residues in the CDR3. Germline V gene lookup returns CDR1 SGDLS and CDR2 YYNGEE. DNA of the CDR3: TGTGCCGTCACCCCTCCTGGGGGCCCTGGGGCCAACGTCCTGACTTTC. It specifies CAVTPPGGPGANVLTF.

The chain has TRBV12-3 or TRBV12-4 and TRBJ2-3; D not resolved. CDR3 length: 12 residues. V lost 5 bases, J lost 14 bases, and 17 bases lay in between. The CDR3 sequence: CASSLSTDALYF. The CDR3 DNA is TGTGCCAGCAGTCTAAGCACAGATGCGCTGTATTTT.

The V gene is TRBV19, the J gene TRBJ2-7; D remains ambiguous. The germline V and J ends were trimmed by 4 bases and 7 bases, with 17 bases remaining between them. The CDR3 spans 14 residues. Germline V gene sequence: CDR1 LNHDA, CDR2 SQIVND (reference sequence). The CDR3 DNA sequence: TGTGCCAGTAGTAGAATAGTCCCCTACAATGAGCAGTACTTC. Translating gives CASSRIVPYNEQYF.

This chain uses TRBV4-1 with TRBJ1-2; maybe TRBD1 (6 bases). The CDR3 consists of 15 residues. The germline V gene encodes CDR1 MGHRA and CDR2 YSYEKL. V was cut by 3 bases and J by 7 bases, with 18 bases left in between. CDR3 nucleotides: TGCGCCAGCAGCCATGAAGAGCGGGGGCTGGGTGGCTACACCTTC. This translates into CASSHEERGLGGYTF.

This clonotype came up a few times. The rearrangement uses TRBV7-2 and TRBJ1-4; D not certain. The CDR3 contains 15 residues. The germline V gene has CDR1 SGHTA and CDR2 FQGNSA. With 5 bases removed from V and 5 bases from J, the gap between germline ends came to 15 bases. CDR3 sequence reads: CASSLGFRENEKLFF. In nucleotides, the CDR3 is TGTGCCAGCAGCCTCGGATTCCGGGAAAATGAAAAACTGTTTTTT.

The V and J genes are TRBV29-1 and TRBJ2-4, with TRBD2 matching over 10 bases. The CDR3 length is 14 residues. Germline V gives CDR1 SQVTM, CDR2 ANQGSEA. The V and J ends lost 7 bases and 3 bases, in that order; junction bases with no gene match: 6. DNA of the CDR3: TGCAGCGCTTCGGGACTAGCGAACAAAAACATTCAGTACTTC. Protein sequence: CSASGLANKNIQYF. Full variable domain (remainder filled in from reference TRBV29-1 and TRBJ2-4): SAVISQKPSRDICQRGTSLTIQCQVDSQVTMMFWYRQQPGQSLTLIATANQGSEATYESGFVIDKFPISRPNLTFSTLTVSNMSPEDSSIYLCSASGLANKNIQYFGAGTRLSVL.

This clonotype was seen ten or more times. J is TRBJ2-1 and V is TRBV11-3, with 9 bases aligning to TRBD2. The CDR3 totals 15 residues. Germline V gene sequence: CDR1 SGHNT, CDR2 YENEEA. Trimming at V came to 4 bases and at J to 2 bases, leaving 3 bases not matched to a gene. The CDR3 coding sequence is TGTGCCAGCAGCTACTTAGCGGGGGCCTACAATGAGCAGTTCTTC. Translation gives CASSYLAGAYNEQFF.

In this sample, this clonotype turned up a few times. This chain joins TRBV6-1 and TRBJ2-7; a weak D match, TRBD2 (7 bases). V gave up 1 base and J gave up 0 bases, with 13 bases separating them. The CDR3 spans 16 residues. The germline V gene has CDR1 MNHNS and CDR2 SASEGT. The CDR3 nucleotides read TGTGCCAGCAGTGAAGAAGGGGGGGCCCCCTCCTACGAGCAGTACTTC. Translating it yields CASSEEGGAPSYEQYF.

DNA for the CDR3: TGCGCCAGCAGCTTGGGGGCTAGCGGGGGGCGAGATACGCAGTATTTT. Protein: CASSLGASGGRDTQYF. This sequence joins TRBV5-1 and TRBJ2-3; TRBD2 aligns across 11 bases. V gave up 0 bases and J gave up 5 bases; unmatched junction bases: 5. Germline CDR1 SGHRS, CDR2 YFSETQ. The CDR3 is made up of 16 amino acids.

This chain links TRBV5-1 with TRBJ2-7; TRBD1 agrees at 8 bases. Germline values: CDR1 SGHRS, CDR2 YFSETQ. V was pared by 0 bases and J by 2 bases, with 16 bases of the junction left unmatched. The length of the CDR3 is 19 residues. In DNA, the CDR3 is TGCGCCAGCAGCTTGGGGGCTGGACAGGGATTTCGAGGGACCTACGAGCAGTACTTC. It encodes CASSLGAGQGFRGTYEQYF.

About this clonotype: A much larger clone differs from this one at a single base, so this may be a read error. The CDR3 ends on some other residue instead of the conserved phenylalanine or tryptophan, so this is likely a read error. CDR3 nucleotides: TGTGCCAGCAGCCCGGGACAGGGAACCACTAGCACAGATACGCAGTATTTG. The encoded protein is CASSPGQGTTSTDTQYL. This chain uses TRBV5-8 with TRBJ2-3, with TRBD1 matching 9 bases. The CDR3 contains 17 residues. Germline V gives CDR1 SGHTS, CDR2 YDEGEE. V shed 4 bases and J 0 bases; nucleotides not matched to a gene: 9.

This clonotype appeared many times. The chain uses TRBV24-1 and TRBJ2-3, with D possibly TRBD1 on 6 matching bases. The CDR3 sequence is 16 residues long. The V and J ends lost 5 bases and 3 bases respectively, with 17 bases between them. Germline V CDR1 and CDR2: KGHDR, SFDVKD. The CDR3 region is CATSVAANRATDTQYF. CDR3 in DNA: TGTGCCACCAGTGTCGCGGCAAACAGGGCGACAGATACGCAGTATTTT.

The rearrangement joins TRBV7-9 to TRBJ2-2; D not certain. This CDR3 spans 12 amino acids. Per germline, CDR1 SEHNR and CDR2 FQNEAQ (reference sequence). V was trimmed by 5 bases and J by 6 bases, leaving 7 bases between them. The CDR3 nucleotides read TGTGCCAGCAGCCCAGCCGCCGGGGAGCTGTTTTTT. Its translation: CASSPAAGELFF.

This clonotype was seen at least ten times. J is TRBJ2-3 and V is TRBV20-1, with a weak D call TRBD2 (5 bases). The CDR3 consists of 15 residues. The germline V gene encodes CDR1 DFQATT and CDR2 SNEGSKA (reference sequence). Trimming took 5 bases from V and 2 from J, leaving 17 bases between them. This CDR3 reads CSAYLGGVLTDTQYF. The CDR3 nucleotides are TGCAGTGCTTATCTTGGAGGAGTTCTCACAGATACGCAGTATTTT.

At least ten counts were recorded for this clonotype. The chain couples TRBV20-1 to TRBJ1-2, with D hard to call. Trimming left V 0 bases short and J 4 bases short, with 15 bases between. This CDR3 region has 15 residues. In germline, CDR1 is DFQATT, CDR2 SNEGSKA (reference sequence). DNA for the CDR3: TGCAGTGCTAGAGATTTGGACCGGCCTTTCTATGGCTACACCTTC. As protein: CSARDLDRPFYGYTF.

For this clonotype: A read error may be the cause here, since a much bigger clone is one base away. Here the CDR3 reads CASGGSLEGEQYF. CDR3 sequence (DNA): TGTGCCAGCGGGGGCAGTCTAGAGGGCGAGCAGTACTTC. J is TRBJ2-5 and V is TRBV6-6, with D possibly matching TRBD1 (6 bases). TRBJ2-7 matches the DNA end more closely, so the J call is doubtful. Germline assignment: CDR1 MNHNY and CDR2 SVGAGI (reference sequence). CDR3 size: 13 residues.